The present entry profiles one TCR beta chain with its context. The junction departs from the called germline gene at one end, perhaps through a read error. The sample originates from a study of Ad26.COV2.S vaccination and SARS-CoV-2 variants. Study-level background: Donor was assigned to the Ad26.COV2.S arm of trial COV1001.

Treatment reported: 15 to 20 received Ad26.COV2.S at low or high dose, single or two shots; about 5 received placebo; per-sample allocation not given. Material that was analyzed had been drawn on day 63 after the first vaccine or placebo injection. This CDR3 comprises 14 residues. Germline V CDR1 and CDR2: MDHEN, SYDVKM. Method: immunoSEQ multiplex PCR; TCRdb's copy keeps in-frame clones and lacks some. The sample has some 300,000 clones, around four fifths seen once. The input for sequencing was peripheral blood, taken in a trial of Ad26.COV2.S vaccine versus placebo. The rearrangement joins TRBV28 to TRBJ1-5, with D unclear. The receptor's source is a person aged 18-60 years who received the Ad26.COV2.S COVID-19 vaccine or a placebo. The CDR3 loop is CASTLPGSTQPQHF. The CDR3 coding sequence is TGTGCCAGCACCCTCCCCGGCAGCACTCAGCCCCAGCATTTT. Looking up the rest from reference TRBV28 and TRBJ1-5 gives the full variable domain: DVKVTQSSRYLVKRTGEKVFLECVQDMDHENMFWYRQDPGLGLRLIYFSYDVKMKEKGDIPEGYSVSREKKERFSLILESASTNQTSMYLCASTLPGSTQPQHFGDGTRLSIL.